This T cell receptor beta chain originates from a study of blood T cell repertoires in COVID-19. Study in general: Nucleic acid was either cDNA or gDNA, and it came from T cells, B-cell-depleted T cells, or PBMCs.

CDR1 LNHDA and CDR2 SQIVND come from the germline V gene (reference sequence). V was pared by 5 bases and J by 4 bases, with 15 bases between. This CDR3 comprises 15 residues. Profiling relied on immunoSEQ multiplex PCR, and the TCRdb table lists in-frame clones only, not all of them. Of approximately 250,000 clones listed, about 87% are singletons. This TCR derives from a woman aged 55-70 years with COVID-19, enrolled during active disease. This chain uses TRBV19 with TRBJ1-5; D is unresolved. The material sequenced was peripheral blood. The CDR3 region is CASSWRTGWNQPQHF. The CDR3 nucleotides are TGTGCCAGTAGTTGGAGGACGGGTTGGAATCAGCCCCAGCATTTT.